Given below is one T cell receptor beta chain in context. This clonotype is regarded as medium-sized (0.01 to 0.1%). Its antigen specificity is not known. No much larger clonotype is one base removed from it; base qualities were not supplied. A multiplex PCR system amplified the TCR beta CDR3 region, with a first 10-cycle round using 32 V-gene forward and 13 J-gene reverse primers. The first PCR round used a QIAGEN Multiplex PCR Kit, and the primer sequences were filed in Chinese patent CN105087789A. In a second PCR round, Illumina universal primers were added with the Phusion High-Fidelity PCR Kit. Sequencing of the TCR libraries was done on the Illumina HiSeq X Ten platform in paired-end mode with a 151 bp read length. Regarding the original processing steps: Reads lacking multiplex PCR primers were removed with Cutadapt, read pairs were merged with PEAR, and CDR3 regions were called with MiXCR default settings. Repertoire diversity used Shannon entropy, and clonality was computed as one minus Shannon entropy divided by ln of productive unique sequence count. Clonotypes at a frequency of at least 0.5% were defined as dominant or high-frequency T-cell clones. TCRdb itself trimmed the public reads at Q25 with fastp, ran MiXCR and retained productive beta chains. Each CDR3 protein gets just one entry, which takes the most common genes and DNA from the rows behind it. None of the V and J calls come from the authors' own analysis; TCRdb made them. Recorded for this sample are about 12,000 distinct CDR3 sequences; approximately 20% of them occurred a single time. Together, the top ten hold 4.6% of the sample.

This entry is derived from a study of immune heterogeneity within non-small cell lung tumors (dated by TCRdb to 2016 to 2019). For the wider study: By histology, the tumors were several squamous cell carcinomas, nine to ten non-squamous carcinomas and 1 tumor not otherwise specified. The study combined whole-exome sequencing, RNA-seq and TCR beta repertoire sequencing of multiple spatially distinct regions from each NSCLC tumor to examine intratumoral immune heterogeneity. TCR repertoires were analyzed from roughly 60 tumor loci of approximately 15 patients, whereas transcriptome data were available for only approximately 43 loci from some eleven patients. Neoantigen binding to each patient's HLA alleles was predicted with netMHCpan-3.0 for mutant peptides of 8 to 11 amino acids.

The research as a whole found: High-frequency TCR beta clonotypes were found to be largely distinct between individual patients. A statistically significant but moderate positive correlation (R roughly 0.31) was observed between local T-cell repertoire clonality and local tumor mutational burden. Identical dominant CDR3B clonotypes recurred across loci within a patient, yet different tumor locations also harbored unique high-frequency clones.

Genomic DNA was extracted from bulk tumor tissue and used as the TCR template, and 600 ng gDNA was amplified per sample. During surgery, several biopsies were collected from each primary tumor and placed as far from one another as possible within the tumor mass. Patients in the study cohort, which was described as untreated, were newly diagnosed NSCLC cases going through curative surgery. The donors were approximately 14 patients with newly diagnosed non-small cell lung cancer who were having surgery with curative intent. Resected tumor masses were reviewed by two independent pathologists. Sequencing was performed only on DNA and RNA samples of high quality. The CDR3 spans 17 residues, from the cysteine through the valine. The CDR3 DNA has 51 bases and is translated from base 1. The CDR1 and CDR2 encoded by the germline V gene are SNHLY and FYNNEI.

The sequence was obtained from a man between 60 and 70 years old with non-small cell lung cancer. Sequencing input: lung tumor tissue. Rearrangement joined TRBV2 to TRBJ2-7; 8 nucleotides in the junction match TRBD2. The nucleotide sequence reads TGTGCCAGCAGTGAAGATCTGGTGGGGAGCGGGAGAATTGTGCTATGTGTC. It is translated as CASSEDLVGSGRIVLCV.